The 27 T cell receptor beta chains below come from one sample, sequenced in a study of shared clonotypes between healthy human individuals. Only in-frame clones appear in the TCRdb table, and some are missing; sequencing was by immunoSEQ multiplex PCR. The sample shows a few hundred thousand clones, roughly 96% of them seen only once. CD45RO-negative, CCR7-selected cells formed the naive CD8 fraction, which excluded terminally differentiated effector memory CD45RA+ cells. The sequenced sample was naive CD8+ T cells sorted from blood. These receptors came from a woman aged 25 to 39 in good health.

CDR3 sequence: CASSLRTSGDNEQFF. For the CDR3, the DNA is TGTGCCAGTAGTCTACGGACTAGCGGAGACAATGAGCAGTTCTTC. The rearrangement joins TRBV19 to TRBJ2-1; 10 positions match TRBD2. CDR1 LNHDA and CDR2 SQIVND come from the germline V gene (reference sequence). The V gene end was trimmed by 5 bases and the J gene end by 5 bases; junction bases not matched to a gene: 6. This CDR3 is built from 15 residues.

The V gene is TRBV29-1, the J gene TRBJ2-2; the D is unclear. Germline V gene data show CDR1 as SQVTM and CDR2 as ANQGSEA. The CDR3 covers 16 residues. Trimming pared 4 bases from V and 4 bases from J, leaving 19 bases between. In DNA, the CDR3 is TGCAGCGTTGTGGTCTTGTCCGCGGTGGGCACCGGGGAGCTGTTTTTT. This sequence encodes CSVVVLSAVGTGELFF.

V gene TRBV11-2 combines with J gene TRBJ2-5; 7 bases are shared with TRBD2. The CDR3 loop spans 16 amino acids. After removal of 1 base from V and 2 bases from J, the junction contained 7 bases not matched to a gene. Per germline, CDR1 SGHAT and CDR2 FQNNGV. Here the CDR3 DNA reads TGTGCCAGCAGCTTAGGGTCGCTAGCGGAACAAGAGACCCAGTACTTC. It encodes CASSLGSLAEQETQYF.

The rearrangement joins TRBV28 to TRBJ2-5; 7 nucleotides line up with TRBD1. Judging by the DNA end, TRBJ2-7 fits better; the J call may be wrong. The CDR3 is 14 amino acids. Germline V gene lookup returns CDR1 MDHEN and CDR2 SYDVKM. The CDR3 region has the DNA TGTGCCAGCAGTGGATGGGACAGAACCGACGAGCAGTACTTC. Translation gives CASSGWDRTDEQYF.

The chain couples TRBV9 to TRBJ2-7, with 9 bases matching TRBD1. The CDR3 runs to 14 residues. Trimming cost V 0 bases and J 4 bases; bases outside gene matches: 2. Germline values: CDR1 SGDLS, CDR2 YYNGEE. The CDR3 DNA reads TGTGCCAGCAGCGTAGGGACAGGGGAGTACGAGCAGTACTTC. This translates into CASSVGTGEYEQYF.

This chain joins TRBV6-5 and TRBJ1-1; 9 nucleotides align to TRBD1. The CDR3 consists of 15 residues. In germline, CDR1 is MNHEY, CDR2 SVGAGI. V gave up 5 bases and J gave up 5 bases; unmatched junction bases: 9. CDR3 loop: CASSPVDRGGTEAFF. In DNA form, the CDR3 reads TGTGCCAGCAGTCCCGTGGACAGGGGAGGGACTGAAGCTTTCTTT.

This chain joins TRBV5-1 and TRBJ1-4, with no clear D. Per the germline V gene, CDR1 is SGHRS and CDR2 is YFSETQ. V was trimmed by 1 base and J by 0 bases, leaving 10 bases between them. The CDR3 loop spans 16 amino acids. The DNA of the CDR3 is TGCGCCAGCAGCTTGAAGGTCTCTGCAACTAATGAAAAACTGTTTTTT. The encoded protein is CASSLKVSATNEKLFF.

There are a few counts of this clone. The chain is built from TRBV6-5 and TRBJ2-7; D gene unclear. V was cut by 2 bases and J by 5 bases, with 4 bases left in between. The CDR3 is 11 residues long. Germline CDR1 is MNHEY and CDR2 is SVGAGI. The CDR3 spells CASSYLDEQYF. The CDR3 bases are TGTGCCAGCAGTTACCTGGACGAGCAGTACTTC.

The J gene is TRBJ2-7, the V gene TRBV2; TRBD2 matches 9 bases. With 4 bases clipped from V and 4 bases from J, the junction kept 20 bases outside the gene matches. The CDR3 extends over 19 amino acids. Looked up from germline, CDR1 is SNHLY and CDR2 is FYNNEI. CDR3 in amino acids: CASSAPPDGSGRTGYEQYF. In nucleotides, the CDR3 is TGTGCCAGCAGTGCGCCCCCGGACGGTAGCGGGAGAACTGGGTACGAGCAGTACTTC. The whole variable domain, remainder taken from reference TRBV2 and TRBJ2-7, is EPEVTQTPSHQVTQMGQEVILRCVPISNHLYFYWYRQILGQKVEFLVSFYNNEISEKSEIFDDQFSVERPDGSNFTLKIRSTKLEDSAMYFCASSAPPDGSGRTGYEQYFGPGTRLTVT.

This rearrangement joins TRBV19 to TRBJ1-5; D uncertain. The CDR3 consists of 15 residues. Trimming cost V 5 bases and J 1 base, with 12 bases left between them. Per germline, CDR1 LNHDA and CDR2 SQIVND (reference sequence). The CDR3 DNA reads TGTGCCAGTAGTGGAAGGGAAAAAAGCAATCAGCCCCAGCATTTT. It is translated as CASSGREKSNQPQHF.

The genes are TRBV28 and TRBJ2-7; TRBD1 is a possible D gene (7 bases). Between the trimmed V and J ends, which lost 3 bases and 2 bases, there was a span of 11 bases. This CDR3 has 14 amino acids. CDR1 and CDR2 (germline): MDHEN, SYDVKM. The CDR3 is CASSLRDSPYEQYF. DNA of the CDR3: TGTGCCAGCAGTTTGCGGGACAGCCCCTACGAGCAGTACTTC.

The rearrangement joins TRBV7-6 to TRBJ2-2, with D possibly TRBD2 on 5 matching bases. CDR3 length: 10 residues. The V and J ends lost 11 bases and 4 bases respectively, with 5 bases between them. Per the germline V gene, CDR1 is SGHVS and CDR2 is FNYEAQ. Here the CDR3 reads CAAGTGELFF. CDR3 DNA sequence: TGTGCCGCGGGCACCGGGGAGCTGTTTTTT.

The rearrangement joins TRBV28 to TRBJ2-7, with 9 bases identical to TRBD2. The length of the CDR3 is 14 residues. The V gene end was trimmed by 3 bases and the J gene end by 3 bases; junction bases not matched to a gene: 3. CDR1 is MDHEN and CDR2 is SYDVKM in the germline V gene. The CDR3 loop is CASSFVREGYEQYF. CDR3 in DNA: TGTGCCAGCAGTTTTGTGCGGGAGGGCTACGAGCAGTACTTC.

This clone was counted a single time. This chain links TRBV23-1 with TRBJ1-5, with 8 bases matching TRBD1. TRBV23-1 is noted as an ORF with a role that remains uncertain. V was clipped by 4 bases and J by 6 bases; unmatched bases: 11. The CDR3 is 16 residues long. CDR3 bases: TGCGCCAGCAGTCGAACAGGACAGGGAGTACGTCAGCCCCAGCATTTT. Its translation: CASSRTGQGVRQPQHF.

The chain combines TRBV30 with TRBJ1-2, with D unresolved. Deletions cut 5 bases from V and 2 bases from J, with 15 bases between. Looked up from germline, CDR1 is GTSNPN and CDR2 is SVGIG (reference sequence). The CDR3 is 14 amino acids. DNA for the CDR3: TGTGCCTGGGCAACTTACGGTGGGAACTATGGCTACACCTTC. It specifies CAWATYGGNYGYTF.

The chain employs TRBV28 and TRBJ1-5; no clear D. The CDR3 contains 13 residues. Germline V gene lookup returns CDR1 MDHEN and CDR2 SYDVKM. V shed 6 bases and J shed 6 bases, with 12 bases lying between them. This CDR3 reads CASSLGSGQPQHF. The CDR3 DNA is TGTGCCAGCAGCCTTGGGTCTGGTCAGCCCCAGCATTTT.

The table lists this clone with a few counts. The gene calls are TRBV28 and TRBJ1-5, with 9 positions matching TRBD1. The CDR3 is made up of 14 amino acids. Looked up from germline, CDR1 is MDHEN and CDR2 is SYDVKM. V shed 6 bases and J 5 bases; nucleotides not matched to a gene: 5. CDR3 DNA: TGTGCCAGCAGCCGGGGACAGGGCTATCAGCCCCAGCATTTT. It translates to CASSRGQGYQPQHF.

The chain recombines TRBV15 with TRBJ1-2; TRBD1 might be the D (5 bases). V was shortened by 2 bases and J by 6 bases, with 16 bases between the two germline ends. CDR1 and CDR2 from the germline V gene are LNHNV and YYDKDF (reference sequence). There are 15 residues in the CDR3. CDR3 in DNA: TGTGCCACCAGCAGAAATCGGGGGAGGGGCCATGGCTACACCTTC. Amino acids: CATSRNRGRGHGYTF.

The V and J genes are TRBV27 and TRBJ2-7; tentative D call: TRBD2 (5 bases). V was trimmed by 6 bases and J by 2 bases, leaving 11 bases between them. CDR3 length: 13 amino acids. CDR1 and CDR2 from the germline V gene are MNHEY and SMNVEV (reference sequence). CDR3: CASSRTLAYEQYF. The DNA for the CDR3 is TGTGCCAGCAGCCGGACTCTCGCCTACGAGCAGTACTTC.

The chain carries TRBV7-9 and TRBJ1-1; D ambiguous. The CDR3 totals 10 residues. Germline-derived CDR1 and CDR2 are SEHNR and FQNEAQ (reference sequence). DNA of the CDR3: TGTGCGGCGTCGGACACTGAAGCTTTCTTT. Its translation is CAASDTEAFF.

This clone occurred once. This chain's CDR3 is CASSLSKGERMNTEAFF. CDR3 in DNA: TGTGCCAGCTCGCTATCGAAGGGGGAGAGGATGAACACTGAAGCTTTCTTT. V gene TRBV18 combines with J gene TRBJ1-1, with a tentative D call TRBD1 (6 bases). This CDR3 contains 17 residues. Germline CDR1 reads KGHSH; CDR2 reads LQKENI. Trimming pared 6 bases from V and 0 bases from J, leaving 20 bases between.

The chain recombines TRBV27 with TRBJ2-1; 8 positions match TRBD2. This CDR3 contains 16 residues. V gave up 0 bases and J gave up 4 bases; unmatched junction bases: 5. The V gene's germline CDR1 is MNHEY and CDR2 SMNVEV (reference sequence). The CDR3 nucleotides read TGTGCCAGCAGTTTATCGGCGGGGACTAGGTACAATGAGCAGTTCTTC. It translates to CASSLSAGTRYNEQFF.

The chain links TRBV11-1 to TRBJ2-3; tentatively, D is TRBD2 (6 bases). Germline loops: CDR1 SGHAT, CDR2 FQDESV (reference sequence). The V end lost 5 bases, the J end lost 2 bases, and 11 bases lay between the germline ends. The CDR3 loop spans 14 amino acids. CDR3 region: CASSRGTYTDTQYF. The CDR3 DNA reads TGTGCCAGCAGCCGCGGGACCTACACAGATACGCAGTATTTT.

This rearrangement joins TRBV30 to TRBJ1-4, with a weak D call TRBD1 (5 bases). Trimming shortened V by 1 base and J by 8 bases, and 20 bases separated the two germline ends. Per the germline V gene, CDR1 is GTSNPN and CDR2 is SVGIG (reference sequence). There are 16 residues in the CDR3. The CDR3 protein is CAWSAGGGGYKEKLFF. In DNA, the CDR3 is TGTGCCTGGAGTGCCGGTGGGGGGGGTTATAAGGAAAAACTGTTTTTT.

This chain uses TRBV4-1 with TRBJ2-3; 7 bases align to TRBD2. The CDR3 is made up of 16 amino acids. Losses at the gene ends were 2 bases for V and 3 bases for J; bases not matched to a gene: 8. Looked up from germline, CDR1 is MGHRA and CDR2 is YSYEKL. In nucleotides, the CDR3 is TGCGCCAGCAGCCAACTCACGGGGAGGGCAACAGATACGCAGTATTTT. It translates to CASSQLTGRATDTQYF.

V and J are TRBV19 and TRBJ2-5; D is perhaps TRBD1 (6 bases). The V and J ends lost 9 bases and 5 bases respectively, with 22 bases between them. The CDR3 contains 15 residues. Germline lookup yields CDR1 LNHDA and CDR2 SQIVND (reference sequence). The chain's CDR3 is CASAGDPADRETQYF. The CDR3 bases are TGTGCCAGCGCAGGGGACCCCGCTGACCGGGAGACCCAGTACTTC.

Remarks on this clone: The identical CDR3 is also encoded by other nucleotide sequences in the sample. The chain has TRBV27 and TRBJ2-3, with no clear D. This CDR3 contains 14 residues. Deletions cut 3 bases from V and 0 bases from J, with 7 bases between. Germline V gives CDR1 MNHEY, CDR2 SMNVEV (reference sequence). The CDR3: CASSFLGSTDTQYF. DNA for the CDR3: TGTGCCAGCAGTTTTTTGGGGAGCACAGATACGCAGTATTTT.